This TCR beta chain was identified in a study of T cell clones after liver transplantation. About the study: Immunosuppression withdrawal was tried within 2 years after liver transplantation in this trial. A pre-transplant mixed lymphocyte reaction with TCRbeta sequencing defined graft-donor-reactive clones followed in post-transplant blood. Pre-transplant mixed lymphocyte reactions yielded third-party-reactive TCRbeta sequences as comparators for graft-donor-reactive sequences.

The repertoire was sequenced with immunoSEQ multiplex PCR; TCRdb's copy has only in-frame clones and lacks some. The sample includes approximately 100,000 clones, 75% to 85% of them seen just once. CDR1 LNHNV and CDR2 YYDKDF come from the germline V gene (reference sequence). V shed 0 bases and J shed 6 bases, with 8 bases lying between them. The CDR3 totals 13 residues. The sequence came from a human donor who received a liver transplant. The specimen comprised CD4+ T cells from blood, sampled before liver transplant. The genes are TRBV15 and TRBJ1-1; perhaps TRBD1 as D (5 bases). As DNA, the CDR3 is TGTGCCACCAGCAGAGATAAGGGGTCTGAAGCTTTCTTT. Protein: CATSRDKGSEAFF.